This TCR beta chain was found in a study of long-term antiretroviral therapy in people with HIV (dated by TCRdb to 2022 to 2024). In the study overall: The earliest samples were collected approximately a decade before the 2015 WHO recommendation for immediate ART, a period when ART was typically delayed until CD4 counts fell. A retrospective serial study tested whether changes in peripheral blood TRB repertoire composition and diversity were associated with ART initiation and durable HIV suppression. From some 30 adults with confirmed HIV infection, the cohort provided approximately 190 cryopreserved PBMC samples, gathered serially across a mean of approximately six years (range 1-12). About 40% of the roughly 30 participants with HIV were female. No cross-contamination during QIAcube processing was shown when test extractions of a monoclonal T-cell line were performed alongside about 30 polyclonal samples.

Remarks on this clone: The target of this receptor is not known. No base qualities exist here, and no much larger clone lies one base off it.

Here is what the overall study found, with its caveats: No data were available on ART adherence, viral resistance or therapy changes, limiting inferences about post-ART repertoire changes. Owing to limited PBMC availability, only the TCR beta chain was sequenced, without alpha chain pairing. The samples span the years 2004 to 2017, and the ART regimens used at that time may not be as effective as current regimens. HIV repertoires had narrower CDR3 length ranges than controls, and the network structure suggested an antigen-experienced repertoire that shifted only slightly toward naive after ART. Expanded TRB clones identified before ART initiation dominated the repertoire across all time points, though the dominance fluctuated and decreased in many PLHIV after ART. Starting ART was linked to a significant rise in TRB diversity, yet even with long-term ART the diversity remained significantly lower than in transplant donor controls. Because cell numbers in pre-ART samples were limited, unsorted PBMC were profiled instead of sorted CD4+ and CD8+ T cells.

The immunoSEQ hsTCRB v3.0 assay was used at survey level resolution for TRB variable region sequencing. The target sequencing depth for TRB was roughly 40,000-55,000 T-cell genomes per sample. Pooled TRB libraries were sequenced on an Illumina MiSeq with a v3 150-cycle kit. The authors' analysis ran thus. Repertoire analysis was run in R within a reproducible Nextflow workflow that covered QC, data transformation and analysis. LymphoSeq2, an R package for exploring AIRR-Seq data, was used to implement the custom analyses. Several samples yielding fewer than 5000 total TRB sequences were excluded, leaving approximately 200 analyzed HIV repertoires. Of the roughly 190 retained HIV repertoires, 55 to 60 were collected before and 120 to 130 after ART initiation. Repertoires were downsampled to 5000 TRB nucleotide sequences, with summary statistics averaged over 100 downsampling iterations. Only TRB sequences with CDR3 regions of at least seven amino acids were retained for analysis. Diversity was assessed using a clonality score derived from Shannon entropy and using the Gini coefficient. In the repertoire networks, any two of the top 5000 CDR3 amino acid sequences were connected whenever the two sequences differed by an edit distance of one. GLIPH2 predicted antigen specificity groups and MHC restriction for TRB CDR3 amino acid sequences. CDR3 amino acid sequences were matched against VDJdb and McPAS-TCR to flag known CMV, EBV, HIV or tissue antigen associations. Pre-ART, post-ART and control groups were compared with Wilcoxon signed-rank tests and Holm-Bonferroni correction. Held by TCRdb, this immuneACCESS table contains in-frame sequences only and omits some clones. Under half of the omission traces to an unresolved V gene where checked; the cause of the rest is unknown. V, J and clone size are those of that table, while D and trimming were read from the DNA. The sample table contains 48,000 or so clones; only one count was recorded for about 86% of them. The ten largest clones represent roughly 3.2% of the sample.

The germline ends are 12 bases apart after V is trimmed by 6 bases and J by 1 base. From its cysteine to its phenylalanine, the CDR3 spans 14 amino acids. CDR3 DNA is the only sequence kept; it has 42 bases, read in frame from the first base. As encoded in the germline V gene (reference sequence), CDR1 is LNHDA while CDR2 is SQIVND. To be included, a participant needed at least one PBMC sample from before ART initiation plus at least two post-ART samples. Every participant with HIV received treatment in the United States of America. Before DNA extraction, cryopreserved samples of roughly 0.95-10 million PBMC were thawed and washed. At the time of the earliest PBMC sample, participants with HIV were aged between roughly 23 and 60 years. PBMC samples from each participant spanned 1-4 timepoints before ART initiation and 2-8 timepoints after ART initiation, with a median of 7 samples. For every participant, serial HIV viral load, CD4+ T-cell count, ART history and demographic data were obtained. Genomic DNA was extracted from unsorted PBMC with a Qiagen kit on a QIAcube, with processing performed in batches of 12 samples.

This receptor chain uses TRBV19 and TRBJ1-1; TRBD1 is a weak D gene call, 6 bases matching. This clonotype was sampled from a woman between 18 and 29 years old with HIV. The sample in question was unsorted PBMCs, obtained 0.8 years after starting antiretroviral therapy. The CDR3 corresponds to CASSMGHQNTEAFF. Here is the DNA: TGTGCCAGTAGCATGGGACATCAGAACACTGAAGCTTTCTTT.